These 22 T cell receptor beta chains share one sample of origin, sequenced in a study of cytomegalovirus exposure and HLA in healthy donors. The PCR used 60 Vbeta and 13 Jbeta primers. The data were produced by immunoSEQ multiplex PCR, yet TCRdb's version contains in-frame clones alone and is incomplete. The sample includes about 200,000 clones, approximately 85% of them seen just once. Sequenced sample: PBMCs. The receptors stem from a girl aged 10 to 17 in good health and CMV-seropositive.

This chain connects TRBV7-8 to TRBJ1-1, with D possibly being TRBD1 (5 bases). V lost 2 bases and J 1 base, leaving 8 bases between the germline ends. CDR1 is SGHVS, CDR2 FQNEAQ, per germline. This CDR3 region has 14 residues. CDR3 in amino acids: CASSLSGGNTEAFF. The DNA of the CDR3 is TGTGCCAGCAGCTTAAGCGGGGGGAACACTGAAGCTTTCTTT.

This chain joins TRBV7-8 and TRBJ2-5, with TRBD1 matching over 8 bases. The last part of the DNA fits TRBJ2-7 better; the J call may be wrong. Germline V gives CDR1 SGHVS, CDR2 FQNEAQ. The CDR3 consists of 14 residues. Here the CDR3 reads CASSLLHRGNEQYF. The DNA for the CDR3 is TGTGCCAGCAGCTTACTACACAGGGGGAACGAGCAGTACTTC.

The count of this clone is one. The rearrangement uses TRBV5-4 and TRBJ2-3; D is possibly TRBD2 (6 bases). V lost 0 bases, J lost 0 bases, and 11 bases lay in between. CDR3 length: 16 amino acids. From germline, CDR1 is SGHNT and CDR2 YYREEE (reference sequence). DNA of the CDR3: TGTGCCAGCAGCTTGGCCAGCGGGCACAGCACAGATACGCAGTATTTT. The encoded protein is CASSLASGHSTDTQYF.

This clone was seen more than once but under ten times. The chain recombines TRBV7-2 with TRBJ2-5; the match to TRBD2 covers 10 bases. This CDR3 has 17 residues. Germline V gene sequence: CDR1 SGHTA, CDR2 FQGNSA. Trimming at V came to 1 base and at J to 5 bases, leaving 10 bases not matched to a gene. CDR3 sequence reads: CASSLGLAGGKGETQYF. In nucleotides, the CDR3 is TGTGCCAGCAGCTTAGGATTAGCGGGGGGAAAAGGGGAGACCCAGTACTTC.

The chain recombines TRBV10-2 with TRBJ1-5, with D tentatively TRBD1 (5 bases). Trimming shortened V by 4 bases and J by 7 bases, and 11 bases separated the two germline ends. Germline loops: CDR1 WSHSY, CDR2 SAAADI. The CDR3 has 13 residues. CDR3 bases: TGCGCCAGCAGTGGGGGACTTCAACAGCCCCAGCATTTT. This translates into CASSGGLQQPQHF.

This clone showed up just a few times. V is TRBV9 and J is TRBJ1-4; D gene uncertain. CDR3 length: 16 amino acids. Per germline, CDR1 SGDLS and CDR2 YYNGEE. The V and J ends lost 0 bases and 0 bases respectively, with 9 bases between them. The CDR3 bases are TGTGCCAGCAGCGTAGGTCCGGTTGCAACTAATGAAAAACTGTTTTTT. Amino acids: CASSVGPVATNEKLFF. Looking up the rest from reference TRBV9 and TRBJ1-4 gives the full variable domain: DSGVTQTPKHLITATGQRVTLRCSPRSGDLSVYWYQQSLDQGLQFLIQYYNGEERAKGNILERFSAQQFPDLHSELNLSSLELGDSALYFCASSVGPVATNEKLFFGSGTQLSVL.

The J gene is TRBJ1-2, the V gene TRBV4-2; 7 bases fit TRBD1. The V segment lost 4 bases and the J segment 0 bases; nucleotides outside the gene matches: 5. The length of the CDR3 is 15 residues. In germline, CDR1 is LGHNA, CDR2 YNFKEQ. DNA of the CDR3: TGTGCCAGCAGCCCCCGGGACAGCTCTAACTATGGCTACACCTTC. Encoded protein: CASSPRDSSNYGYTF.

The CDR3 protein is CASSPRGTSGENYEQYF. The CDR3 bases are TGTGCCAGCTCACCAAGGGGGACTAGCGGGGAAAACTACGAGCAGTACTTC. The J gene is TRBJ2-7, the V gene TRBV18, with 13 positions matching TRBD2. Trimming took 2 bases from V and 3 from J; bases not matched to a gene: 7. Germline V gene sequence: CDR1 KGHSH, CDR2 LQKENI. The CDR3 loop spans 17 amino acids. Complete variable domain (other parts from reference TRBV18 and TRBJ2-7): NAGVMQNPRHLVRRRGQEARLRCSPMKGHSHVYWYRQLPEEGLKFMVYLQKENIIDESGMPKERFSAEFPKEGPSILRIQQVVRGDSAAYFCASSPRGTSGENYEQYFGPGTRLTVT.

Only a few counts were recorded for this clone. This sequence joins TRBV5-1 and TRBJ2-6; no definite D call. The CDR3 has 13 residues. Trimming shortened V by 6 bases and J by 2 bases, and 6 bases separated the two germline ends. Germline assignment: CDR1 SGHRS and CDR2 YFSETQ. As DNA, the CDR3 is TGCGCCAGCACGTACACTGGGGCCAACGTCCTGACTTTC. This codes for CASTYTGANVLTF.

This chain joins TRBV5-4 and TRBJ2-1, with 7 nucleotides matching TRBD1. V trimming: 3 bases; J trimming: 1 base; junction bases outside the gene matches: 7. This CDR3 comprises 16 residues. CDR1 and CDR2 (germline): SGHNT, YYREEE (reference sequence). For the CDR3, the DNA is TGTGCCAGCAGCTCGTCAGGGGGAAGGTCCTACAATGAGCAGTTCTTC. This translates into CASSSSGGRSYNEQFF. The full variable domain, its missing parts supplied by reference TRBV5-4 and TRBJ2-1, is ETGVTQSPTHLIKTRGQQVTLRCSSQSGHNTVSWYQQALGQGPQFIFQYYREEENGRGNFPPRFSGLQFPNYSSELNVNALELDDSALYLCASSSSGGRSYNEQFFGPGTRLTVL.

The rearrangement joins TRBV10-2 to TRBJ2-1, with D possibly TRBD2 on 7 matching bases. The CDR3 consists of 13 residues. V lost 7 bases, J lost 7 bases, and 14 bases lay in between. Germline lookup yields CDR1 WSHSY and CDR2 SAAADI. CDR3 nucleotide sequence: TGCGCCAGCAATCAGAGGGGGGGTAATGAGCAGTTCTTC. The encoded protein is CASNQRGGNEQFF.

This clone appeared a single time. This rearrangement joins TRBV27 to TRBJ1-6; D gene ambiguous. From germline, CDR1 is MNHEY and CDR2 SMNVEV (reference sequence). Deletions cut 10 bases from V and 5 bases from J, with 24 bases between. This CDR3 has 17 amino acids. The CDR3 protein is CATKVRVGWEDNSPLHF. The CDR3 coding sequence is TGTGCCACCAAAGTTCGTGTGGGGTGGGAGGATAATTCACCCCTCCACTTT.

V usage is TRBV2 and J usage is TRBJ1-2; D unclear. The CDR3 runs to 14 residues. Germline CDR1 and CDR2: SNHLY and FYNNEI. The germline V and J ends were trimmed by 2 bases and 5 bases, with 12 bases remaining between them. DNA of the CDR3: TGTGCCAGCAGTGAAATAACAGTGGATTATGGCTACACCTTC. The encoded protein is CASSEITVDYGYTF.

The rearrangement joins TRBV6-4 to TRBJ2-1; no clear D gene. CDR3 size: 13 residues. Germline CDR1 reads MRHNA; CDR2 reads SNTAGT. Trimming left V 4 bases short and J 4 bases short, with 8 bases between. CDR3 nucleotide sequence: TGTGCCAGCAGTGTTGAGGCTTACAATGAGCAGTTCTTC. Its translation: CASSVEAYNEQFF.

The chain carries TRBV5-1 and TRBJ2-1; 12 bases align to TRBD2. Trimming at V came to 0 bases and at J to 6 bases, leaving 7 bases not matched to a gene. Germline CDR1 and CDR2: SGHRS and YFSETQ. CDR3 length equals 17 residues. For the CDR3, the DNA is TGCGCCAGCAGCTTGGAAGGGACTAGCGGGTGGGTCAATGAGCAGTTCTTC. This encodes CASSLEGTSGWVNEQFF.

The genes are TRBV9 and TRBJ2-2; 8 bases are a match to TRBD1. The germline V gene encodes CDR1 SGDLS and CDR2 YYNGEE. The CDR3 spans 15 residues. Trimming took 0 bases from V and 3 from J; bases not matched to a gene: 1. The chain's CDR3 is CASSVAGGHTGELFF. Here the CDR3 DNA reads TGTGCCAGCAGCGTAGCAGGGGGCCACACCGGGGAGCTGTTTTTT.

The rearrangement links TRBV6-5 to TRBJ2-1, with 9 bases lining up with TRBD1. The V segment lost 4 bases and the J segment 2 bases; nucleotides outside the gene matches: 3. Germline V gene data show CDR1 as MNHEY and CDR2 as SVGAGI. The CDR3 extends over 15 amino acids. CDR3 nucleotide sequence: TGTGCCAGCAGTTCGGGACAGGGCGCCTACAATGAGCAGTTCTTC. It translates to CASSSGQGAYNEQFF.

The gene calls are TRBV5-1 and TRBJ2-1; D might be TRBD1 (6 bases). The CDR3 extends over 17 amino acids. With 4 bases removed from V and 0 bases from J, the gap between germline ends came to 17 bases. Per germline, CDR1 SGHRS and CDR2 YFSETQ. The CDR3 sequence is CASSPTTRGSSYNEQFF. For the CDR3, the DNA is TGCGCCAGCAGCCCTACCACTAGGGGGAGCTCCTACAATGAGCAGTTCTTC.

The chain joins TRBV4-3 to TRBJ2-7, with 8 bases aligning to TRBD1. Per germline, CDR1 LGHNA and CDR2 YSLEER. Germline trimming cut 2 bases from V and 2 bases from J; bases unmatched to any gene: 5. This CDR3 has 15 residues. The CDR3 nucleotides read TGCGCCAGCAGCCAAATACAGGGGGAGGCCTACGAGCAGTACTTC. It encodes CASSQIQGEAYEQYF.

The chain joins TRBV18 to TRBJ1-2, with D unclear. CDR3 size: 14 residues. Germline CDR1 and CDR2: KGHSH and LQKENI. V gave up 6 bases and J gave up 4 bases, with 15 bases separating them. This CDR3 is CASSGGSYFYGYTF. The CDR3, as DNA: TGTGCCAGCTCCGGCGGCAGCTACTTCTATGGCTACACCTTC.

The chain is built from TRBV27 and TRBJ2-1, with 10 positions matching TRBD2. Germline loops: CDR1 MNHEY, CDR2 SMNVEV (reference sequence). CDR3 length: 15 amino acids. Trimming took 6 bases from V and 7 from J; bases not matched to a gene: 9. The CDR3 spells CASSLSGGPGNEQFF. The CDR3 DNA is TGTGCCAGCAGCCTTAGCGGGGGGCCGGGGAATGAGCAGTTCTTC.

The CDR3 region is CAWSVLTLNTEAFF. The CDR3, as DNA: TGTGCCTGGAGTGTACTAACCTTGAACACTGAAGCTTTCTTT. The V gene is TRBV30, the J gene TRBJ1-1; no definite D call. Between the trimmed V and J ends, which lost 0 bases and 0 bases, there was a span of 8 bases. The CDR3 runs 14 residues. The germline V gene encodes CDR1 GTSNPN and CDR2 SVGIG (reference sequence).